What follows are 20 T cell receptor beta chains derived from one specimen sequenced in a study of cytomegalovirus exposure and HLA in healthy donors. The protocol was immunoSEQ multiplex PCR, while the TCRdb copy is restricted to in-frame clones and leaves out a portion. This sample has 200,000 to 250,000 clones; around 88% occur once, and the top ten carry roughly 3%. Specimen: PBMCs. The receptors were gathered from a woman under 30 in good health and CMV-seronegative.

The chain has TRBV28 and TRBJ2-4; 16 bases agree with TRBD2. Germline lookup yields CDR1 MDHEN and CDR2 SYDVKM. V dropped 5 bases and J dropped 5; count of bases not matched to a gene: 3. The CDR3 has 16 residues. CDR3 DNA: TGTGCCAGCAGTGAGGGACTAGCGGGAGGGGAAAACATTCAGTACTTC. Its translation is CASSEGLAGGENIQYF.

This rearrangement joins TRBV7-9 to TRBJ2-7; 7 bases agree with TRBD2. Trimming at V came to 5 bases and at J to 3 bases, leaving 13 bases not matched to a gene. Germline V gene data show CDR1 as SEHNR and CDR2 as FQNEAQ (reference sequence). The length of the CDR3 is 16 residues. The CDR3 region is CASSGDGPGGLYEQYF. DNA for the CDR3: TGTGCCAGCAGCGGTGATGGGCCGGGAGGCCTCTACGAGCAGTACTTC.

This clone was counted only a few times. CDR3: CATLGGSETYEQYF. CDR3 DNA: TGTGCCACCCTCGGAGGCAGTGAAACCTACGAGCAGTACTTC. This chain uses TRBV28 with TRBJ2-7, with TRBD2 as a possible D gene (5 bases). V was shortened by 10 bases and J by 2 bases, with 18 bases between the two germline ends. CDR1 is MDHEN and CDR2 is SYDVKM in the germline V gene. The CDR3 consists of 14 residues.

This chain connects TRBV30 to TRBJ2-4; D is ambiguous. In germline, CDR1 is GTSNPN, CDR2 SVGIG (reference sequence). Trimming cost V 1 base and J 1 base, with 11 bases left between them. This CDR3 is 15 amino acids long. Here the CDR3 DNA reads TGTGCCTGGAGTGATCCGCCCAGGGCCAAAAACATTCAGTACTTC. It codes for CAWSDPPRAKNIQYF.

This clone was seen once. The rearrangement links TRBV19 to TRBJ1-1; no definite D call. V was pared by 6 bases and J by 4 bases, with 15 bases between. Germline V CDR1 and CDR2: LNHDA, SQIVND (reference sequence). CDR3 length equals 14 residues. CDR3 bases: TGTGCCAGTAGGAGTGGTTACAGTCGCACTGAAGCTTTCTTT. Translation: CASRSGYSRTEAFF.

The chain uses TRBV7-9 and TRBJ2-7, with TRBD2 matching 8 bases. Germline loops: CDR1 SEHNR, CDR2 FQNEAQ (reference sequence). The CDR3 spans 12 residues. V was clipped by 5 bases and J by 7 bases; unmatched bases: 4. The CDR3 here is CASSEPGGEQYF. As DNA, the CDR3 is TGTGCCAGCAGCGAGCCGGGGGGGGAGCAGTACTTC.

This clone was seen a handful of times. The chain carries TRBV4-1 and TRBJ2-7; perhaps TRBD2 as D (5 bases). V shed 0 bases and J shed 5 bases, with 20 bases lying between them. CDR3 size: 17 residues. CDR1 is MGHRA, CDR2 YSYEKL, per germline. The CDR3 sequence: CASSQDPPWTLVHEQYF. The CDR3 DNA follows: TGCGCCAGCAGCCAAGATCCCCCGTGGACTCTGGTCCACGAGCAGTACTTC.

This clone was observed once. The gene calls are TRBV28 and TRBJ2-4; perhaps TRBD2 as D (6 bases). Germline values: CDR1 MDHEN, CDR2 SYDVKM. This CDR3 is 16 amino acids long. With 5 bases removed from V and 0 bases from J, the gap between germline ends came to 14 bases. For the CDR3, the DNA is TGTGCCAGCAGTCCCCCCCTTAGCGGAGCCAAAAACATTCAGTACTTC. This gives the protein CASSPPLSGAKNIQYF.

The chain couples TRBV27 to TRBJ2-5; TRBD2 is a possible D gene (6 bases). The V end lost 4 bases, the J end lost 5 bases, and 14 bases lay between the germline ends. The CDR3 covers 14 residues. Germline V gene data show CDR1 as MNHEY and CDR2 as SMNVEV (reference sequence). CDR3 bases: TGTGCCAGCAGTTCGTCACCTAGCGTGGAGACCCAGTACTTC. It specifies CASSSSPSVETQYF.

The chain uses TRBV4-1 and TRBJ1-1, with D possibly TRBD1 on 6 matching bases. Trimming took off 1 base at V and 4 bases at J, with 13 bases between the two ends. Germline assignment: CDR1 MGHRA and CDR2 YSYEKL. This CDR3 contains 15 residues. The CDR3 nucleotides are TGCGCCAGCAGCCAAGCCCCAGGGGAGGGCACTGAAGCTTTCTTT. It specifies CASSQAPGEGTEAFF.

The chain uses TRBV19 and TRBJ1-2; 7 nucleotides match TRBD1. The ends lost 6 bases at V and 4 bases at J; junction bases unmatched: 5. Germline loops: CDR1 LNHDA, CDR2 SQIVND (reference sequence). The CDR3 totals 13 residues. Here the CDR3 reads CASRKQGIYGYTF. As DNA, the CDR3 is TGTGCCAGTAGGAAACAGGGGATCTATGGCTACACCTTC.

The chain recombines TRBV6-6 with TRBJ1-4, with TRBD1 matching over 10 bases. The CDR3 runs to 16 residues. V gave up 2 bases and J gave up 8 bases; unmatched junction bases: 8. The V gene's germline CDR1 is MNHNY and CDR2 SVGAGI (reference sequence). The CDR3 spells CASSYGFRDRGEKLFF. The CDR3 nucleotides are TGTGCCAGCAGTTACGGGTTTCGGGACAGGGGCGAAAAACTGTTTTTT.

This clone was counted a single time. This chain's CDR3 is CATSRVGRVQETQYF. DNA for the CDR3: TGTGCCACCAGCAGAGTCGGGAGGGTTCAAGAGACCCAGTACTTC. The chain combines TRBV15 with TRBJ2-5, with 8 bases lining up with TRBD2. From germline, CDR1 is LNHNV and CDR2 YYDKDF (reference sequence). The CDR3 sequence is 15 residues long. The V segment lost 1 base and the J segment 2 bases; nucleotides outside the gene matches: 3.

V usage is TRBV28 and J usage is TRBJ2-2; a possible D gene is TRBD2 (6 bases). Germline V gene lookup returns CDR1 MDHEN and CDR2 SYDVKM. The germline V and J ends were trimmed by 3 bases and 4 bases, with 9 bases remaining between them. There are 14 residues in the CDR3. The CDR3 sequence is CASSFWRGTGELFF. CDR3 DNA sequence: TGTGCCAGCAGTTTCTGGAGGGGCACCGGGGAGCTGTTTTTT.

The V gene is TRBV20-1, the J gene TRBJ1-1; D gene ambiguous. Germline V gene sequence: CDR1 DFQATT, CDR2 SNEGSKA (reference sequence). The CDR3 loop spans 9 amino acids. CDR3 in DNA: TGCAGAACCCCGGCTGAAGCTTTCTTT. This gives the protein CRTPAEAFF.

The gene calls are TRBV4-1 and TRBJ2-1; TRBD1 aligns across 9 bases. CDR3 length: 15 amino acids. V dropped 2 bases and J dropped 7; count of bases not matched to a gene: 6. CDR1 MGHRA and CDR2 YSYEKL come from the germline V gene. In nucleotides, the CDR3 is TGCGCCAGCAGCCAAAACACCGGGACAGGGAATGAGCAGTTCTTC. Amino acids: CASSQNTGTGNEQFF.

The V gene is TRBV28, the J gene TRBJ2-5; 12 positions agree with TRBD2. The CDR3 is 15 residues long. CDR1 is MDHEN and CDR2 is SYDVKM in the germline V gene. V was pared by 4 bases and J by 3 bases, with 3 bases of the junction left unmatched. CDR3 in amino acids: CASSSRLAGEETQYF. The CDR3 DNA reads TGTGCCAGCAGTTCGAGACTAGCGGGAGAAGAGACCCAGTACTTC.

The chain recombines TRBV2 with TRBJ2-7; unclear D gene. V was trimmed by 7 bases and J by 3 bases, leaving 10 bases between them. Germline-derived CDR1 and CDR2 are SNHLY and FYNNEI. There are 12 residues in the CDR3. CDR3 sequence (DNA): TGTGCCAGCACTGGCGGCCTCTACGAGCAGTACTTC. Translating it yields CASTGGLYEQYF.

The chain has TRBV27 and TRBJ1-2, with 7 bases that match TRBD1. The J segment lost 4 bases and the V segment lost 6 bases, leaving 8 bases of the junction unmatched. The CDR3 runs to 14 residues. CDR1 and CDR2 from the germline V gene are MNHEY and SMNVEV (reference sequence). In nucleotides, the CDR3 is TGTGCCAGCAGAGGGACAGCCCTCTTCTATGGCTACACCTTC. It yields the protein CASRGTALFYGYTF.

The chain links TRBV5-1 to TRBJ1-1; 8 positions match TRBD1. Unmatched junction bases numbered 13, after V lost 4 bases and J lost 5 bases. The CDR3 runs 16 residues. CDR1 and CDR2 from the germline V gene are SGHRS and YFSETQ. CDR3 bases: TGCGCCAGCAGCCTGGACAGGGTACGCCTTGGAACTGAAGCTTTCTTT. It encodes CASSLDRVRLGTEAFF.